A single sample is the source of the 26 T cell receptor beta chains below, sequenced in a study of regulatory T cells in long-lasting Graves disease. Building of the TCR beta libraries involved iRepertoire HTBI primers and Arm-PCR of CDR3 regions. MiXCR was run by TCRdb on the multiplex PCR reads, yielding one entry per CDR3 protein. The repertoire holds about 400,000 distinct CDR3 sequences, with 15% as singletons. This sample's time point: newly diagnosed GD, antithyroid drugs for less than 3 months. Making the TCR library involved RNA that had been extracted from PBMCs. These data also formed part of another study, on T cells in Graves' hyperthyroidism and ophthalmopathy.

This specimen was peripheral blood mononuclear cells (PBMCs), taken at new diagnosis, from a patient treated with antithyroid drugs. Every receptor here comes from a woman aged 40 to 55 with Graves disease.

Concerning this clonotype: A junction boundary mismatches the germline segment, possibly from a read error. CDR3 loop: CASSLLAGGINTGELSF. The CDR3 DNA reads TGTGCCAGCAGCCTACTAGCGGGAGGCATTAACACCGGGGAGCTGTCTTTT. This chain connects TRBV27 to TRBJ2-2; 12 positions agree with TRBD2. This CDR3 comprises 17 residues. CDR1 and CDR2 from the germline V gene are MNHEY and SMNVEV (reference sequence).

This clonotype was recorded many times. The chain combines TRBV13 with TRBJ1-4, with 7 nucleotides matching TRBD1. Trimming at V came to 5 bases and at J to 8 bases, leaving 11 bases not matched to a gene. This CDR3 region has 15 residues. CDR1 is PRHDT and CDR2 is FYEKMQ in the germline V gene (reference sequence). DNA for the CDR3: TGTGCCAGCAGCCATTTCGGGCAGGGGGAAGAAAAACTGTTTTTT. This encodes CASSHFGQGEEKLFF.

This chain links TRBV6-5 with TRBJ1-6; 8 bases map to TRBD1. This CDR3 contains 14 residues. Trimming took 4 bases from V and 10 from J; bases not matched to a gene: 6. Looked up from germline, CDR1 is MNHEY and CDR2 is SVGAGI. CDR3 nucleotides: TGTGCCAGCAGTTGGGGCAGGGGGCAATCACCCCTCCACTTT. Amino acids: CASSWGRGQSPLHF.

There are many counts of this clonotype. The chain employs TRBV12-3 or TRBV12-4 and TRBJ2-6; no firm D call. V was clipped by 11 bases and J by 0 bases, with 11 bases between them. The CDR3 runs 14 residues. The CDR3 here is CASGRNSGANVLTF. Here the CDR3 DNA reads TGTGCCTCCGGAAGGAACTCTGGGGCCAACGTCCTGACTTTC.

With respect to this clonotype: A clone one base away is much larger, so this may be a read error. The rearrangement uses TRBV9 and TRBJ2-1, with 13 bases aligning to TRBD2. The germline gives CDR1 SGDLS, CDR2 YYNGEE. J was trimmed by 9 bases and V by 0 bases; bases with no gene match: 6. The CDR3 consists of 16 residues. CDR3: CASSVDGLAGVFEQFF. CDR3 bases: TGTGCCAGCAGCGTAGATGGACTAGCGGGAGTCTTTGAGCAGTTCTTC.

This clonotype has a count of ten or more. The gene calls are TRBV12-5 and TRBJ2-6; the D is unclear. CDR1 and CDR2 from the germline V gene are LGHNT and FRNRAP. V was clipped by 5 bases and J by 2 bases, with 10 bases between them. The CDR3 runs 15 residues. The CDR3 sequence: CASGAGVTGANVLTF. CDR3 bases: TGTGCTAGTGGTGCTGGGGTTACTGGGGCCAACGTCCTGACTTTC.

The rearrangement links TRBV7-2 to TRBJ1-1; 12 nucleotides align to TRBD1. The CDR3 contains 16 residues. From germline, CDR1 is SGHTA and CDR2 FQGNSA. J gave up 1 base and V 5 bases, and 5 bases lay outside the gene matches. In DNA form, the CDR3 reads TGTGCCAGCAGCCCCGGGACAGGGGGCCGGAACACTGAAGCTTTCTTT. It codes for CASSPGTGGRNTEAFF.

This clonotype was counted many times. The chain has TRBV28 and TRBJ2-1, with 7 positions matching TRBD2. CDR3 length: 15 residues. J gave up 7 bases and V 3 bases, and 9 bases lay outside the gene matches. The V gene's germline CDR1 is MDHEN and CDR2 SYDVKM. CDR3 residues: CASSLMSGAGNEQFF. The CDR3 DNA is TGTGCCAGCAGTTTGATGTCGGGAGCGGGGAATGAGCAGTTCTTC.

This clonotype has at least ten counts. This sequence joins TRBV5-5 and TRBJ2-3, with a possible D match to TRBD1 (6 bases). Germline V gives CDR1 SGHKS, CDR2 YYEKEE (reference sequence). The V gene lost 1 base and the J gene lost 3 bases, with 12 bases spanning the gap. This CDR3 spans 15 amino acids. CDR3 nucleotide sequence: TGTGCCAGCAGCTTGTCGGCTAGGGGGACAGATACGCAGTATTTT. Translation: CASSLSARGTDTQYF.

This clonotype was counted many times. Here the CDR3 reads CASSQLGQSNSPLHF. CDR3 DNA sequence: TGTGCCAGCAGCCAATTAGGACAGTCGAATTCACCCCTCCACTTT. This rearrangement joins TRBV3-1 to TRBJ1-6, with a weak D call TRBD1 (6 bases). V was cut by 2 bases and J by 7 bases, with 12 bases left in between. This CDR3 is built from 15 residues. Germline CDR1 and CDR2: LGHDT and YNNKEL (reference sequence).

This clonotype was recorded many times. V usage is TRBV5-1 and J usage is TRBJ1-2; D not resolved. The germline V gene has CDR1 SGHRS and CDR2 YFSETQ. There are 15 residues in the CDR3. Trimming took off 1 base at V and 4 bases at J, with 14 bases between the two ends. This chain's CDR3 is CASSLFADQAYGYTF. CDR3 sequence (DNA): TGCGCCAGCAGCTTGTTTGCGGACCAGGCCTATGGCTACACCTTC.

This clonotype has a count of ten or more. The rearrangement links TRBV7-9 to TRBJ1-1; no definite D call. The V and J ends lost 8 bases and 3 bases respectively, with 13 bases between them. The CDR3 consists of 13 residues. Per the germline V gene, CDR1 is SEHNR and CDR2 is FQNEAQ (reference sequence). The CDR3 is CASCMFTDTEAFF. The CDR3 nucleotides are TGTGCCAGCTGCATGTTCACGGACACTGAAGCTTTCTTT.

V is TRBV3-1 and J is TRBJ2-7, with a tentative D call TRBD1 (5 bases). The germline V and J ends were trimmed by 0 bases and 6 bases, with 12 bases remaining between them. The CDR3 covers 14 residues. Germline lookup yields CDR1 LGHDT and CDR2 YNNKEL (reference sequence). CDR3: CASSQEPWGAEQYF. In DNA, the CDR3 is TGTGCCAGCAGCCAAGAGCCTTGGGGCGCCGAGCAGTACTTC.

This chain links TRBV2 with TRBJ2-3; TRBD2 aligns across 11 bases. The V and J ends lost 4 bases and 4 bases, in that order; junction bases with no gene match: 7. Germline V gene lookup returns CDR1 SNHLY and CDR2 FYNNEI. The CDR3 spans 16 residues. CDR3 sequence: CASSGGTSGSADTQYF. CDR3 in DNA: TGTGCCAGCAGTGGGGGGACTAGCGGTAGCGCAGATACGCAGTATTTT.

This clonotype has a count of ten or more. The chain joins TRBV18 to TRBJ2-3; possibly TRBD1 or TRBD2 for D (5 bases each). Germline CDR1 KGHSH, CDR2 LQKENI. V shed 2 bases and J shed 6 bases, with 12 bases lying between them. The CDR3 totals 14 residues. The CDR3 region is CASSPNQEGDTQYF. The DNA of the CDR3 is TGTGCCAGCTCACCAAATCAAGAGGGGGATACGCAGTATTTT. The complete variable domain, with remaining parts taken from reference TRBV18 and TRBJ2-3, reads NAGVMQNPRHLVRRRGQEARLRCSPMKGHSHVYWYRQLPEEGLKFMVYLQKENIIDESGMPKERFSAEFPKEGPSILRIQQVVRGDSAAYFCASSPNQEGDTQYFGPGTRLTVL.

The V and J genes are TRBV6-1 and TRBJ2-7; D is unresolved. CDR3 size: 12 residues. CDR1 and CDR2 (germline): MNHNS, SASEGT. The V end lost 5 bases, the J end lost 4 bases, and 9 bases lay between the germline ends. The DNA of the CDR3 is TGTGCCAGCAGTCACGACACTTACGAGCAGTACTTC. Amino acids: CASSHDTYEQYF.

This clonotype was picked up many times. The chain employs TRBV6-5 and TRBJ2-3, with 7 positions matching TRBD1. Germline assignment: CDR1 MNHEY and CDR2 SVGAGI. The trim removed 2 bases at V and 2 bases at J, leaving 4 bases unmatched. CDR3 length equals 15 residues. The CDR3 DNA reads TGTGCCAGCAGTTACGAGGGGGCCACCACAGATACGCAGTATTTT. It specifies CASSYEGATTDTQYF.

The J gene is TRBJ2-7, the V gene TRBV30; D unresolved. V was clipped by 5 bases and J by 3 bases, with 14 bases between them. Germline V gene data show CDR1 as GTSNPN and CDR2 as SVGIG (reference sequence). The CDR3 runs 13 residues. The CDR3 reads CAWDTSFSYEQYF. The CDR3 coding sequence is TGTGCCTGGGATACGTCGTTTAGCTACGAGCAGTACTTC.

This clonotype was observed at least ten times. The genes are TRBV2 and TRBJ2-7; D possibly corresponds to TRBD2 (6 bases). CDR1 is SNHLY and CDR2 is FYNNEI in the germline V gene. Trimming left V 4 bases short and J 7 bases short, with 17 bases between. The length of the CDR3 is 14 residues. The CDR3 protein is CASSGGAGRGEQYF. The CDR3, as DNA: TGTGCCAGCAGTGGCGGGGCGGGTAGGGGAGAGCAGTACTTC.

Ten or more counts support this clonotype. The rearrangement links TRBV7-8 to TRBJ2-7, with 7 bases matching TRBD1. The CDR3 consists of 15 residues. Trimming took 1 base from V and 4 from J; bases not matched to a gene: 7. Per the germline V gene, CDR1 is SGHVS and CDR2 is FQNEAQ. The CDR3 region is CASSLGWTGGYEQYF. In nucleotides, the CDR3 is TGTGCCAGCAGCTTAGGTTGGACAGGCGGATACGAGCAGTACTTC.

Comment on this clonotype: With a far larger clone one base away, a read error is the likely cause. The chain couples TRBV6-1 to TRBJ2-1, with D hard to call. This CDR3 has 12 residues. Per germline, CDR1 MNHNS and CDR2 SASEGT. CDR3 amino acids: CASKSSCNEQFF. The DNA of the CDR3 is TGTGCCAGCAAGAGCTCCTGCAATGAGCAGTTCTTC.

V and J are TRBV28 and TRBJ1-5; possible D gene TRBD1, 5 bases. The CDR3 has 17 amino acids. V lost 5 bases, J lost 6 bases, and 23 bases lay in between. CDR1 and CDR2 from the germline V gene are MDHEN and SYDVKM. The CDR3 sequence is CASSPAGLVVFGQPQHF. The DNA for the CDR3 is TGTGCCAGCAGTCCGGCGGGACTGGTCGTTTTTGGTCAGCCCCAGCATTTT.

This clonotype came up a few times. This chain links TRBV9 with TRBJ2-5; 8 nucleotides line up with TRBD1. CDR1 and CDR2 (germline): SGDLS, YYNGEE. The CDR3 runs to 14 residues. After removal of 2 bases from V and 4 bases from J, the junction contained 4 bases not matched to a gene. This CDR3 is CASSVQGAGETQYF. The CDR3 coding sequence is TGTGCCAGCAGCGTCCAGGGGGCAGGAGAGACCCAGTACTTC.

This clonotype was seen ten or more times. This chain connects TRBV3-1 to TRBJ2-7; 10 positions agree with TRBD2. The trim removed 0 bases at V and 3 bases at J, leaving 8 bases unmatched. Per the germline V gene, CDR1 is LGHDT and CDR2 is YNNKEL (reference sequence). The CDR3 contains 17 residues. DNA for the CDR3: TGTGCCAGCAGCCAAGACTGGCTAGCGGGAGTCAGCTACGAGCAGTACTTC. It translates to CASSQDWLAGVSYEQYF.

This clonotype was detected many times. The chain is built from TRBV2 and TRBJ2-1; TRBD2 aligns across 11 bases. V gave up 7 bases and J gave up 12 bases; unmatched junction bases: 14. The CDR3 loop spans 15 amino acids. Germline V CDR1 and CDR2: SNHLY, FYNNEI. CDR3 protein: CASIAGSGRAARQFF. In DNA form, the CDR3 reads TGTGCCAGCATAGCCGGTAGCGGGAGGGCCGCGAGGCAGTTCTTC.

At least ten counts were recorded for this clonotype. The J gene is TRBJ2-1, the V gene TRBV20-1, with TRBD2 matching over 10 bases. The germline CDR1 and CDR2 sequences are DFQATT and SNEGSKA (reference sequence). The CDR3 contains 16 residues. After removal of 3 bases from V and 6 bases from J, the junction contained 11 bases not matched to a gene. CDR3 DNA sequence: TGCAGTGCTAGTATCGCTAGCGGGAGTAGTTTCAATGAGCAGTTCTTC. It codes for CSASIASGSSFNEQFF.